Here is one T cell receptor (beta chain) with its context. It has no known antigen specificity. No base quality information exists; no much larger clone differs at one position. The sample comes from a study of early stage breast cancer tumors (dated by TCRdb to 2017 to 2019). The study in broad terms: Of the 15 or so invasive breast tumors, about a dozen were found to be estrogen receptor-positive, progesterone receptor-positive and HER2-negative. About 65% of the 12 ER+/PR+/HER2- tumors were invasive ductal carcinomas, while the other four were invasive lobular carcinomas. The average read coverage per sample was around 10-fold. A total of some 2.6 million templates, representing about 1.1 million unique clonotypes, were detected across all samples. Points the paper makes about the study in general: Approximately 2.5-fold higher T cell density and higher clonality were observed in tumors than in adjacent normal breast tissue. Enriched TCRB sequences shared across patients were found to be mostly commonly generated sequences that were unlikely to play an important role in the tumor microenvironment. Bulk genomic DNA sequencing of unsorted cells missed chain pairing and functional markers such as CD4, CD8 and FOXP3. Because the cohort was small, analysis by tumor subtype was not possible. Greater similarity was observed between blood and normal breast repertoires than between blood and tumor repertoires, and tumor was distinguished from normal in most of the 16 patients when each tissue was compared with blood.

Each sample was amplified in two independent genomic DNA replicates, using around 0.55 ug for blood and about 1.5 ug for tumor or normal breast. TCRB sequencing of genomic DNA was carried out with the ImmunoSeq Intro kit according to the manufacturer's instructions. The multiplex PCR ran for 30 to 40 cycles using proprietary primers and spike-in control sequences for absolute quantification. An 87-bp fragment spanning the CDR3 and flanking V and J genes was sequenced with single-end 150-bp reads. Seven samples, each with two replicates, were multiplexed per lane of an Illumina MiSeq using version 3.0 chemistry. The paper's data handling went like this. The vendor's proprietary pipeline handled the raw data processing, merging both replicates into a single result for each sample. A clonotype was defined as productive rearrangements that share the same V-gene family, CDR3 amino acid sequence and J-gene segment. Clonality was calculated as 1 minus the normalized Shannon entropy (Pielou evenness) of TCRB abundances. To estimate T cell density, the total number of templates was divided by the input cell count, which was inferred from how much DNA went in. Recon, run with its default parameters, was used to estimate overall repertoire diversity and clonality. A clonotype counted as tumor-enriched if its abundance in tumor exceeded 0.1% and was at least 32-fold higher than its abundance in normal breast. Not all clones reach the TCRdb copy of this immuneACCESS table, which keeps in-frame sequences only. Checked studies attribute under half of the gap to unresolved V genes and leave the rest unexplained. For V, J and clone size, that table is used; D and trimming come from the DNA. This sample is represented by 25,000 to 30,000 clones; 80% of them were singletons. Of the sample, more than 9.5% falls within the top ten clones.

The study profiled bulk TCR beta-chain repertoires in matched peripheral blood, tumor and adjacent normal breast tissue taken from approximately 16 patients with early-stage breast cancer. Before surgery, 5-10 mL of whole blood was collected into EDTA tubes and then processed within 2 hours. Ficoll-Paque centrifugation in SepMate-50 tubes was used to isolate peripheral blood mononuclear cells. For storage in liquid nitrogen, PBMCs were cryopreserved as aliquots of about 2 to 4.5 million cells in about 90% FBS with 10% DMSO. The Qiagen AllPrep DNA/RNA Mini kit was used for genomic DNA extraction. CDR1 SGHRS and CDR2 YFSETQ are derived from the germline V gene. The cysteine opens and the phenylalanine closes a CDR3 of 16 amino acids. Solely the CDR3 DNA is kept, with 48 bases framed from the first base. V is reduced by 2 bases and J by 2 bases, leaving a spacing of 14 bases between them.

Here the chain combines TRBV5-1 and TRBJ2-1, with TRBD1 tentatively as D gene (5 bases match). The sequenced material came from blood. This clonotype was obtained from a person aged 60 to 70 with breast cancer. Here the CDR3 is given as CASSLGELATYNEQFF. The DNA sequence follows: TGCGCCAGCAGCTTAGGGGAACTCGCGACCTACAATGAGCAGTTCTTC.